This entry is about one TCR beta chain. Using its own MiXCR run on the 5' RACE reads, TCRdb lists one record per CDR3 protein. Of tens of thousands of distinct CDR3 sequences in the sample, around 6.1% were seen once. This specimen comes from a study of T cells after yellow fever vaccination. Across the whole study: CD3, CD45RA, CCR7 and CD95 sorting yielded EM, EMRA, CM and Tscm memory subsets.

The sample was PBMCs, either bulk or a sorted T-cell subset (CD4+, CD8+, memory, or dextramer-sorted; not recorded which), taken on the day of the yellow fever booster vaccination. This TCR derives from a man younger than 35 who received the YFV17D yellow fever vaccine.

The CDR3 reads CSARDGVRTATTHEQFF. CDR3 nucleotides: TGCAGTGCTAGAGATGGGGTCCGGACAGCCACTACCCATGAGCAGTTCTTC. The chain couples TRBV20-1 to TRBJ2-1; D is possibly TRBD1 (6 bases). Germline CDR1 and CDR2: DFQATT and SNEGSKA (reference sequence). The CDR3 runs 17 residues. Trimming pared 0 bases from V and 8 bases from J, leaving 23 bases between.